This TCR beta chain was sequenced in a study of blood T cell repertoires in COVID-19. V was clipped by 0 bases and J by 3 bases, with 5 bases between them. Germline CDR1 reads LNHDA; CDR2 reads SQIVND (reference sequence). This CDR3 comprises 13 residues. Cohort 3 recovery required two negative PCRs, clearance, or symptom resolution. Original methodology: Amplifying reference gene primers gave estimates of nucleated cell counts. TCRdb's copy holds only in-frame clones and misses some; the assay was immunoSEQ multiplex PCR. V, J and clone size were drawn from that table, and D and trimming were deduced from the DNA. The table shows fewer than 150,000 clones, with 83% occurring only once.

The chain uses TRBV19 and TRBJ1-2; D call uncertain. This TCR came from a man in his thirties or forties who had recovered from COVID-19. The specimen sequenced was PBMCs or T cells enriched from blood (not recorded which). This CDR3 reads CASSIEQYYGYTF. CDR3 nucleotide sequence: TGTGCCAGTAGTATAGAACAGTACTATGGCTACACCTTC. The complete variable domain, with remaining parts taken from reference TRBV19 and TRBJ1-2, reads DGGITQSPKYLFRKEGQNVTLSCEQNLNHDAMYWYRQDPGQGLRLIYYSQIVNDFQKGDIAEGYSVSREKKESFPLTVTSAQKNPTAFYLCASSIEQYYGYTFGSGTRLTVV.